This is a list of T cell receptor beta chains from one sample in a study of early T cells in non-severe SARS-CoV-2 infection. One entry per CDR3 protein, called by TCRdb with MiXCR from the 5' RACE reads. This table has tens of thousands of distinct CDR3 sequences, roughly a tenth appearing once. The source material was whole blood. These receptors originate from an adult who was a healthcare worker with PCR-confirmed SARS-CoV-2 infection or an uninfected control (not recorded which). Both conserved end residues are part of each CDR3. A D gene is named only where the DNA matches it firmly. Size is omitted from some rows. Given values are once, few, many or a class for expanded clones.

V	D	size	J	CDR3	DNA
TRBV12-3/TRBV12-4	TRBD1	many	TRBJ2-5	CASRDDRVQETQYF	TGTGCCAGCAGGGACGACAGGGTCCAAGAGACCCAGTACTTC
TRBV7-2	-	many	TRBJ2-7	CASSPRFSSYEQYF	TGTGCCAGCAGCCCCCGATTCAGCTCCTACGAGCAGTACTTC
TRBV5-6	-	many	TRBJ2-3	CASSADRTDTQYF	TGTGCCAGCAGCGCGGACCGCACAGATACGCAGTATTTT
TRBV12-3/TRBV12-4	-	many	TRBJ2-7	CASSGDGKNSYEQYF	TGTGCCAGCAGCGGGGACGGAAAGAACTCCTACGAGCAGTACTTC
TRBV6-2/TRBV6-3	TRBD2	-	TRBJ2-3	CASSLAGVLTDTQYF	TGTGCCAGCAGTTTAGCGGGAGTACTGACAGATACGCAGTATTTT
TRBV6-1	TRBD1	few	TRBJ2-5	CASSEADREGFQETQYF	TGTGCCAGCAGTGAAGCGGACAGGGAAGGTTTCCAAGAGACCCAGTACTTC
TRBV5-1	-	many	TRBJ2-2	CASSPRTTSTGELFF	TGCGCCAGCAGCCCCCGGACAACGAGCACCGGGGAGCTGTTTTTT
TRBV7-9	TRBD1	-	TRBJ2-7	CASSYRDREILF	TGTGCCAGCAGCTACCGGGACAGGGAAATTCTCTTC
TRBV7-9	-	many	TRBJ1-1	CASLVPVNTEAFF	TGTGCCAGCCTCGTTCCAGTGAACACTGAAGCTTTCTTT
TRBV7-2	-	many	TRBJ1-3	CASSLGGNGNTIYF	TGTGCCAGCAGCTTAGGGGGCAATGGAAACACCATATATTTT
TRBV29-1	-	many	TRBJ1-1	CSHTLGGLNTEAFF	TGCAGCCATACGCTTGGGGGGCTGAACACTGAAGCTTTCTTT
TRBV20-1	TRBD2	-	TRBJ2-7	CSARRSGRALGEEQYF	TGCAGTGCCCGCCGCAGCGGGAGGGCCTTAGGAGAAGAGCAGTACTTC
TRBV24-1	TRBD2	many	TRBJ2-1	CATSGTSGYNEQFF	TGTGCCACCAGTGGAACTAGCGGTTACAATGAGCAGTTCTTC
TRBV29-1	-	few	TRBJ2-6	CSVESGTNVLTF	TGCAGCGTTGAATCTGGCACCAACGTCCTGACTTTC
TRBV20-1	-	many	TRBJ2-1	CSARAPLSSYNEQFF	TGCAGTGCTAGAGCCCCATTGAGCTCCTACAATGAGCAGTTCTTC
TRBV11-2	TRBD2	many	TRBJ2-3	CASSFRASGTTDTQYF	TGTGCCAGCAGCTTTAGGGCTAGCGGGACCACAGATACGCAGTATTTT
TRBV4-3	TRBD1	many	TRBJ2-1	CASSQDGTGEYNEQFF	TGCGCCAGCAGCCAGGACGGGACAGGGGAGTACAATGAGCAGTTCTTC
TRBV5-1	TRBD2	many	TRBJ2-1	CASSATSGSSYNEQFF	TGCGCCAGCAGCGCCACTAGCGGGAGCTCCTACAATGAGCAGTTCTTC
TRBV7-8	-	many	TRBJ2-5	CASSPPGLVVKYQETQYF	TGTGCCAGCAGCCCACCCGGCCTAGTCGTGAAGTACCAAGAGACCCAGTACTTC
TRBV20-1	TRBD1	-	TRBJ2-7	CSATDRGANEQYF	TGCAGTGCCACAGACAGGGGGGCCAACGAGCAGTACTTC
TRBV29-1	-	-	TRBJ2-5	CSVATEWRWGQYF	TGCAGCGTTGCGACAGAGTGGCGATGGGGACAGTACTTC
TRBV6-5	-	few	TRBJ1-4	CASSRRGPSTNEKLFF	TGTGCCAGCAGTCGACGTGGCCCCTCAACTAATGAAAAACTGTTTTTT
TRBV7-6	TRBD1	many	TRBJ1-4	CASSGRQGINEKLFF	TGTGCCAGCAGCGGCCGACAGGGTATTAATGAAAAACTGTTTTTT
TRBV19	-	few	TRBJ2-1	CASSTEPDAFLNEQFF	TGTGCCAGTAGTACCGAGCCGGACGCGTTTCTCAATGAGCAGTTCTTC
TRBV4-2	-	-	TRBJ2-7	CASSQEGVGYEQYF	TGTGCCAGCAGCCAAGAGGGTGTGGGGTACGAGCAGTACTTC
TRBV20-1	TRBD1	-	TRBJ2-7	CSARDMGQVNSYEQYF	TGCAGTGCGAGAGACATGGGACAGGTTAACTCCTACGAGCAGTACTTC
TRBV18	TRBD2	-	TRBJ2-1	CASSPPTGLADPEQFF	TGTGCCAGCTCACCACCGACGGGACTAGCGGATCCTGAGCAGTTCTTC